This TCR beta chain was recorded in a study of T cell responses to AZD1222 COVID-19 vaccine. Study-wide points: Only after the peak T cell response were repertoires sampled.

Germline lookup yields CDR1 LGHNA and CDR2 YSLEER. The V end lost 1 base, the J end lost 5 bases, and 7 bases lay between the germline ends. The CDR3 loop spans 13 amino acids. A word on this clone: Its antigen is still unknown.

Some clones are missing from TCRdb's copy, which holds only in-frame ones; the method was immunoSEQ multiplex PCR. The table lists 150,000 or so clones, under 90% of them singletons. Specimen: peripheral blood, collected on day 0 of AZD1222 vaccination. This TCR derives from an adult in good health. J is TRBJ2-3 and V is TRBV4-3; D is unclear. This chain's CDR3 is CASSQAQKDTQYF. The DNA for the CDR3 is TGCGCCAGCAGCCAAGCCCAAAAAGATACGCAGTATTTT.